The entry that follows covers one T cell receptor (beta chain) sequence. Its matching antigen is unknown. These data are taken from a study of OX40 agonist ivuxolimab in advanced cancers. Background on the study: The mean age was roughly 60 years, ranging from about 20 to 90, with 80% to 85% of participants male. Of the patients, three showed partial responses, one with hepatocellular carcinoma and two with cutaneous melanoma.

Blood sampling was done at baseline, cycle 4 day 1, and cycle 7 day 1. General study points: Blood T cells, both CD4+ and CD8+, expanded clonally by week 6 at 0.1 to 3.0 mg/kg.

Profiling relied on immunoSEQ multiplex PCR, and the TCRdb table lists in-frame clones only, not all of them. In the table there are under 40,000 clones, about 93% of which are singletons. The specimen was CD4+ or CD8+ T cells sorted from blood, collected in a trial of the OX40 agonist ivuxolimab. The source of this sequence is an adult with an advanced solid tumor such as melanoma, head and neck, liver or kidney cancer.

CDR3 sequence (DNA): TGTGCCAGCAGCCCCGGGGGGGGGCCGGAGCAGTACGTC. This encodes CASSPGGGPEQYV. This chain joins TRBV13 and TRBJ2-7; 8 positions match TRBD2. The CDR3 runs to 13 residues. J lost 7 bases, V lost 5 bases, and 7 bases had no gene match. Germline V lookup: CDR1 PRHDT, CDR2 FYEKMQ (reference sequence).